These 10 T cell receptor beta chains originate from one sample sequenced in a study of Graves' ophthalmopathy and Graves' hyperthyroidism. Scientists amplified the TCR beta CDR3 regions from RNA transcripts. HTBI-primed first-round RT-PCR preceded second-round multiplex PCR. One entry per CDR3 protein results from TCRdb running MiXCR on the multiplex PCR reads. The repertoire has some 1.1 million distinct CDR3 sequences, 35% to 40% of them found once; the top ten carry 11%. The sample was peripheral blood or thyroid tissue (not recorded which). The receptors derive from an adult man with Graves' hyperthyroidism.

The chain employs TRBV2 and TRBJ1-6; D unclear. The V end was cut by 5 bases, the J end by 0 bases, with 14 bases between. Looked up from germline, CDR1 is SNHLY and CDR2 is FYNNEI. The CDR3 has 17 residues. The CDR3 DNA is TGTGCCAGCAGTTACACTCCTCCGGGCTCCTATAATTCACCCCTCCACTTT. Amino acid sequence: CASSYTPPGSYNSPLHF.

This clonotype was observed at least ten times. This rearrangement joins TRBV20-1 to TRBJ1-1, with 9 bases identical to TRBD1. The V segment lost 6 bases and the J segment 1 base; nucleotides outside the gene matches: 6. Per germline, CDR1 DFQATT and CDR2 SNEGSKA (reference sequence). The CDR3 extends over 14 amino acids. CDR3 sequence reads: CSARSGQGNTEAFF. For the CDR3, the DNA is TGCAGTGCAAGATCGGGACAGGGGAACACTGAAGCTTTCTTT.

This chain joins TRBV5-5 and TRBJ1-5; 7 nucleotides align to TRBD1. This CDR3 is 14 amino acids long. CDR1 and CDR2 from the germline V gene are SGHKS and YYEKEE (reference sequence). Losses at the gene ends were 4 bases for V and 2 bases for J; bases not matched to a gene: 3. The CDR3 here is CASSGRGGNQPQHF. The CDR3, as DNA: TGTGCCAGCAGCGGCAGGGGGGGCAATCAGCCCCAGCATTTT.

V is TRBV2 and J is TRBJ2-7; possibly TRBD2 for D (6 bases). Deletions cut 8 bases from V and 2 bases from J, with 16 bases between. Germline CDR1 reads SNHLY; CDR2 reads FYNNEI. CDR3 length: 14 amino acids. CDR3 coding DNA: TGTGCCAGCCTGAGGAGGGACTCGGCCTACGAGCAGTACTTC. Residues: CASLRRDSAYEQYF.

In the case of this clonotype: Just one base apart from a much larger clone, this may be a read error. The rearrangement joins TRBV12-3 or TRBV12-4 to TRBJ2-7; 7 nucleotides align to TRBD1. V trimming: 6 bases; J trimming: 5 bases; junction bases outside the gene matches: 13. The CDR3 is 15 amino acids. The CDR3 bases are TGTGCCAGCAGCCCCGGAGTGACAGGGAACCACGAGCAGTACTTC. It translates to CASSPGVTGNHEQYF.

In this sample, this clonotype turned up many times. The rearrangement links TRBV20-1 to TRBJ2-7, with TRBD1 identical over 10 bases. The CDR3 length is 13 residues. With V trimmed by 6 bases and J by 4 bases, 6 bases remained unmatched. Germline V gene sequence: CDR1 DFQATT, CDR2 SNEGSKA (reference sequence). CDR3 in amino acids: CSASTGGKYEQYF. DNA for the CDR3: TGCAGTGCCTCGACAGGGGGCAAGTACGAGCAGTACTTC.

The table lists this clonotype with many counts. The chain links TRBV7-9 to TRBJ1-4; D ambiguous. The germline V gene has CDR1 SEHNR and CDR2 FQNEAQ (reference sequence). The CDR3 totals 12 residues. V was cut by 2 bases and J by 8 bases, with 6 bases left in between. Here the CDR3 reads CASSLSGEKLFF. In DNA, the CDR3 is TGTGCCAGCAGCTTATCTGGCGAAAAACTGTTTTTT.

V is TRBV6-5 and J is TRBJ1-4; D remains ambiguous. Germline V gene lookup returns CDR1 MNHEY and CDR2 SVGAGI. This CDR3 spans 14 amino acids. V was cut by 0 bases and J by 6 bases, with 8 bases left in between. Here the CDR3 reads CASSYSRIDEKLFF. The CDR3 DNA is TGTGCCAGCAGTTACTCCCGCATCGATGAAAAACTGTTTTTT.

The J gene is TRBJ2-7, the V gene TRBV24-1, with D perhaps TRBD2 (5 bases). The CDR3 consists of 14 residues. V gave up 2 bases and J gave up 5 bases, with 12 bases separating them. Germline CDR1 KGHDR, CDR2 SFDVKD. CDR3 residues: CATSDSWRSNEQYF. CDR3 sequence (DNA): TGTGCCACCAGTGATTCTTGGAGGTCCAACGAGCAGTACTTC.

This clonotype has ten or more counts. The chain couples TRBV19 to TRBJ1-6; D gene unclear. V lost 3 bases, J lost 7 bases, and 4 bases lay in between. This CDR3 contains 12 residues. The V gene's germline CDR1 is LNHDA and CDR2 SQIVND (reference sequence). CDR3: CASSIGNSPLHF. Written as DNA, the CDR3 is TGTGCCAGTAGTATCGGAAATTCACCCCTCCACTTT.